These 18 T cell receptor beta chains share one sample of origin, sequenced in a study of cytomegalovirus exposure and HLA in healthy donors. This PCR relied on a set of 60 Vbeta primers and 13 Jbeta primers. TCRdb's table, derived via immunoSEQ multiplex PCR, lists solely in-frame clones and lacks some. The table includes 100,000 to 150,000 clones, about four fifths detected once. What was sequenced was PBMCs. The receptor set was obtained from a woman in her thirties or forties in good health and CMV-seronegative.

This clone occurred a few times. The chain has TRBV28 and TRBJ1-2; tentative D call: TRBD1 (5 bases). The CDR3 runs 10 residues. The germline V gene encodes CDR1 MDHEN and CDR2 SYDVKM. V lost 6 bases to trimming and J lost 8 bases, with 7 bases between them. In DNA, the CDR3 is TGTGCCAGCAGGGGGCCCGGCTACACCTTC. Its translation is CASRGPGYTF.

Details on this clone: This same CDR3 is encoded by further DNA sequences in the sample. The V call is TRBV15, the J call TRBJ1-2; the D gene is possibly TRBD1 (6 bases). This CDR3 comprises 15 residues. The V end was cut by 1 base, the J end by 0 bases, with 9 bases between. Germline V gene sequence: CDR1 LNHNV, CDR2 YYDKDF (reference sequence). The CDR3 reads CATSRGQGTNYGYTF. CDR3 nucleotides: TGTGCCACCAGCAGAGGGCAGGGGACTAACTATGGCTACACCTTC.

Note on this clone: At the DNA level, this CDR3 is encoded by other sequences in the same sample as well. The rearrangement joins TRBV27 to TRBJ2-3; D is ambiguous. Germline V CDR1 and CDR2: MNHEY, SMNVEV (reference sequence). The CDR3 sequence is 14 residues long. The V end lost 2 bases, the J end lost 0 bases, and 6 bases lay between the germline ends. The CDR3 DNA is TGTGCCAGCAGTTTAGACACTAGCACAGATACGCAGTATTTT. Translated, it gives CASSLDTSTDTQYF.

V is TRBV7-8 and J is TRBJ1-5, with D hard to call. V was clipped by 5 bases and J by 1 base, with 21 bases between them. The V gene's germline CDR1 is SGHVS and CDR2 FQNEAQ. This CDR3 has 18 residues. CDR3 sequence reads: CASSTIGSRGWSNQPQHF. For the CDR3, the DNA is TGTGCCAGCAGCACAATAGGTAGCCGAGGGTGGAGCAATCAGCCCCAGCATTTT.

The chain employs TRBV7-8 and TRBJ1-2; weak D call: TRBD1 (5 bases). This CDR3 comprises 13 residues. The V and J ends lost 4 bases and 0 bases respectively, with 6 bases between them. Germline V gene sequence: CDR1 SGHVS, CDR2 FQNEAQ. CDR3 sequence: CASSSDTNYGYTF. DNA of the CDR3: TGTGCCAGCAGCTCGGACACTAACTATGGCTACACCTTC.

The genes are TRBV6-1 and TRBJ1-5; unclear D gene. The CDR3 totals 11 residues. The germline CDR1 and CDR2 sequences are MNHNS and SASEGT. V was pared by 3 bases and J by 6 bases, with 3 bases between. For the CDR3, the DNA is TGTGCCAGCAGTGACTTTCAGCCCCAGCATTTT. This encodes CASSDFQPQHF.

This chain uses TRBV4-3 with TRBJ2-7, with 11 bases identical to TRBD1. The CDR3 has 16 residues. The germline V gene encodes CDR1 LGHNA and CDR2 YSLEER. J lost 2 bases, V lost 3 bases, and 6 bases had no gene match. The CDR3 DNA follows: TGCGCCAGCAGCCAGTACGGGGGACAGGGGGCCTACGAGCAGTACTTC. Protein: CASSQYGGQGAYEQYF.

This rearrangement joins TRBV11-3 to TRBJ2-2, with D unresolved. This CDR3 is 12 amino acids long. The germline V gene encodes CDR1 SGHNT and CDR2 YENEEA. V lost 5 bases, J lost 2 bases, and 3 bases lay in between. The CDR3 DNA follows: TGTGCCAGCAGCCCTAACACCGGGGAGCTGTTTTTT. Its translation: CASSPNTGELFF.

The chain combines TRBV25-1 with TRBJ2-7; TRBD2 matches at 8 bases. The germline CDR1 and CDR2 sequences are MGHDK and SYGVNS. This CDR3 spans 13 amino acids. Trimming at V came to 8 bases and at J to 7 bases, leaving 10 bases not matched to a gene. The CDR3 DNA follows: TGTGCCAGCGCCCCGACTAGCGCGGGTGAGCAGTACTTC. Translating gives CASAPTSAGEQYF.

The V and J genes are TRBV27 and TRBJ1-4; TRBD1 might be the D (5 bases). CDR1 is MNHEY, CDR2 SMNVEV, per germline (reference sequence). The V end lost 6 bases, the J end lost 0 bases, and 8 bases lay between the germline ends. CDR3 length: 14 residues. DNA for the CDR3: TGTGCCAGCAGGAAGGGGACAACTAATGAAAAACTGTTTTTT. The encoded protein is CASRKGTTNEKLFF.

In DNA form, the CDR3 reads TGTGCCAGCAGCTTACTTCCGGGACAGGACACCGGGGAGCTGTTTTTT. Translated, it gives CASSLLPGQDTGELFF. The chain carries TRBV7-3 and TRBJ2-2, with 8 bases that match TRBD1. This CDR3 is built from 16 residues. J was trimmed by 3 bases and V by 2 bases; bases with no gene match: 5. Germline V gene sequence: CDR1 SGHTA, CDR2 FQGTGA.

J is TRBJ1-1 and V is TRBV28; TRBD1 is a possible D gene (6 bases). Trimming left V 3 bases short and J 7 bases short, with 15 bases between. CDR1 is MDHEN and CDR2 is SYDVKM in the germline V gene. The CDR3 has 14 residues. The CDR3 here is CASSLPNTGLEAFF. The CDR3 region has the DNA TGTGCCAGCAGTTTGCCAAACACAGGGCTTGAAGCTTTCTTT.

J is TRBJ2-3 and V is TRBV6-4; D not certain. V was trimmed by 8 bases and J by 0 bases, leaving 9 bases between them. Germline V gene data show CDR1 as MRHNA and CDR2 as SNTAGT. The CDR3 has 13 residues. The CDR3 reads CASAPRSTDTQYF. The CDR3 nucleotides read TGTGCCAGCGCCCCGAGGAGCACAGATACGCAGTATTTT.

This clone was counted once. For the CDR3, the DNA is TGTGCCAGCAGTTTGGACTTTAACTATGGCTACACCTTC. Its protein is CASSLDFNYGYTF. The genes are TRBV27 and TRBJ1-2, with D unclear. Between the trimmed V and J ends, which lost 3 bases and 1 base, there was a span of 6 bases. CDR3 length equals 13 residues. The V gene's germline CDR1 is MNHEY and CDR2 SMNVEV (reference sequence).

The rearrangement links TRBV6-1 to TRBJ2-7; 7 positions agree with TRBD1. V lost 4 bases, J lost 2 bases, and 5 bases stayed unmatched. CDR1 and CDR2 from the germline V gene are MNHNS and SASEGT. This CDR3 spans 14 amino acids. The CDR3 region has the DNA TGTGCCAGCAGTGGAGGGGACAGAGCCTACGAGCAGTACTTC. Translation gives CASSGGDRAYEQYF.

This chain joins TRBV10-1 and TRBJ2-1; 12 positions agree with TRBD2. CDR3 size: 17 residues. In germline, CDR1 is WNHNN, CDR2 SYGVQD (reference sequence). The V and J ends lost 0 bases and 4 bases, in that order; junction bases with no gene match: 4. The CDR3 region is CASSESRTSGTYNEQFF. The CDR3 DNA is TGCGCCAGCAGTGAGTCACGGACTAGCGGGACTTACAATGAGCAGTTCTTC.

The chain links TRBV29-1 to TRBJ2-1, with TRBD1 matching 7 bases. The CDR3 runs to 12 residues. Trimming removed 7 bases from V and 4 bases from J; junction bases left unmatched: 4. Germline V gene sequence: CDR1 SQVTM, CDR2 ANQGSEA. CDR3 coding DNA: TGCAGCGCTGAGACAGGGTACAATGAGCAGTTCTTC. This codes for CSAETGYNEQFF.

CDR3 in amino acids: CASSVRIGRTKGAIPVNTEAFF. In DNA, the CDR3 is TGTGCCAGCAGTGTACGAATTGGACGGACAAAGGGGGCTATCCCCGTGAACACTGAAGCTTTCTTT. The gene calls are TRBV2 and TRBJ1-1; 7 nucleotides line up with TRBD1. V was clipped by 4 bases and J by 0 bases; unmatched bases: 26. Looked up from germline, CDR1 is SNHLY and CDR2 is FYNNEI. CDR3 length equals 22 residues.